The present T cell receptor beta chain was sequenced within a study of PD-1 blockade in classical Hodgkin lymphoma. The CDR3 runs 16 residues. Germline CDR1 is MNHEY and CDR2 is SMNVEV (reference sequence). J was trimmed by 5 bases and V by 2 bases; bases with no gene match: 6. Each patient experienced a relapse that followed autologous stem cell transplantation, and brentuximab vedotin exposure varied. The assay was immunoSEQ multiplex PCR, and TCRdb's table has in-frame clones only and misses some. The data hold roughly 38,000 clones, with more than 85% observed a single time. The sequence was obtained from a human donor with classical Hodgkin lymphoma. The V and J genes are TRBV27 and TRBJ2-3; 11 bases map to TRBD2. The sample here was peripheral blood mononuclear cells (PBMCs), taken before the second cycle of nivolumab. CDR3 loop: CASSLGLAGGGDTQYF. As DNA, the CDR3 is TGTGCCAGCAGTTTAGGGCTAGCGGGAGGCGGAGATACGCAGTATTTT.